This TCR beta chain derives from a study of blood T cell repertoires in COVID-19. V lost 0 bases, J lost 4 bases, and 10 bases lay in between. The V gene's germline CDR1 is SGDLS and CDR2 YYNGEE. This CDR3 comprises 15 residues. The protocol was immunoSEQ multiplex PCR, while the TCRdb copy is restricted to in-frame clones and leaves out a portion. The data hold about 260,000 clones, with over 75% observed a single time. Sequenced input: peripheral blood. This sequence joins TRBV9 and TRBJ1-4, with D perhaps matching TRBD1 (6 bases). The receptor comes from a woman between 45 and 65 years old with acute or convalescent COVID-19. The CDR3 DNA is TGTGCCAGCAGCGTAGGGACAGCCAATAATGAAAAACTGTTTTTT. Translation gives CASSVGTANNEKLFF.